The 21 T cell receptor beta chains reported below all come from one sample, sequenced in a study of blood T cell repertoires in COVID-19. The repertoire was sequenced with immunoSEQ multiplex PCR; TCRdb's copy has only in-frame clones and lacks some. Here the sample spans about 240,000 clones, about 68% being singletons. Material: peripheral blood. The source of these receptors is a woman aged 80 or over with acute or convalescent COVID-19.

The genes are TRBV2 and TRBJ2-1; 8 bases fit TRBD2. The germline V gene encodes CDR1 SNHLY and CDR2 FYNNEI. This CDR3 comprises 13 residues. Germline trimming cut 7 bases from V and 10 bases from J; bases unmatched to any gene: 9. The CDR3 nucleotides are TGTGCCAGCAAGTTGTGGCGGGGGGAAGAGCAGTTCTTC. Protein: CASKLWRGEEQFF.

V gene TRBV7-9 combines with J gene TRBJ1-5; possibly TRBD1 for D (5 bases). The CDR3 loop spans 12 amino acids. Per germline, CDR1 SEHNR and CDR2 FQNEAQ (reference sequence). V shed 5 bases and J shed 6 bases, with 8 bases lying between them. CDR3 in DNA: TGTGCCAGCAGCCGGGACTCTCAGCCCCAGCATTTT. Translating gives CASSRDSQPQHF.

CDR3: CASRYAQGEQYF. The CDR3 coding sequence is TGTGCCAGCAGATACGCACAGGGGGAGCAGTACTTC. This chain connects TRBV6-6 to TRBJ2-7, with TRBD1 identical over 7 bases. V lost 6 bases, J lost 7 bases, and 6 bases stayed unmatched. Germline CDR1 reads MNHNY; CDR2 reads SVGAGI (reference sequence). There are 12 residues in the CDR3.

V gene TRBV27 combines with J gene TRBJ2-5; 10 positions match TRBD2. Germline values: CDR1 MNHEY, CDR2 SMNVEV (reference sequence). The CDR3 has 19 amino acids. After removal of 0 bases from V and 1 base from J, the junction contained 11 bases not matched to a gene. In DNA, the CDR3 is TGTGCCAGCAGTTTATCGGGGCTAGCGGGAGTTTCGGGCCAAGAGACCCAGTACTTC. Its translation: CASSLSGLAGVSGQETQYF.

V gene TRBV6-2 or TRBV6-3 combines with J gene TRBJ1-1; possible D gene TRBD1, 6 bases. V dropped 2 bases and J dropped 6 bases, with 13 bases sitting between them. From germline, CDR1 is MNHEY and CDR2 SVGEGT. This CDR3 region has 14 residues. The CDR3 here is CASSYRSPGAEAFF. The CDR3 region has the DNA TGTGCCAGCAGTTACCGCTCCCCAGGGGCTGAAGCTTTCTTT.

The chain recombines TRBV3-1 (or the pseudogene TRBV3-2) with TRBJ2-5; 12 bases are a match to TRBD2. CDR1 and CDR2 (germline): LGHDT, YNNKEL (reference sequence). V was clipped by 1 base and J by 4 bases; unmatched bases: 10. This CDR3 region has 18 residues. The DNA for the CDR3 is TGTGCCAGCAGCCAAGGACTAGCGGGAGTGAGGGGTGGAGAGACCCAGTACTTC. It yields the protein CASSQGLAGVRGGETQYF.

This sequence joins TRBV9 and TRBJ1-6; 7 nucleotides line up with TRBD1. With 3 bases clipped from V and 4 bases from J, the junction kept 7 bases outside the gene matches. Germline CDR1 is SGDLS and CDR2 is YYNGEE. The CDR3 spans 16 residues. CDR3 in DNA: TGTGCCAGCAGCGGGGTGGCACAGGGGTATAATTCACCCCTCCACTTT. Its translation is CASSGVAQGYNSPLHF.

The chain joins TRBV7-7 to TRBJ2-1; TRBD1 might be the D (5 bases). V lost 5 bases and J 3 bases, leaving 14 bases between the germline ends. This CDR3 comprises 15 residues. The V gene's germline CDR1 is SSHAT and CDR2 FNYEAQ (reference sequence). CDR3 coding DNA: TGTGCCAGCAGCCCACAGGAAACGGGCTACAATGAGCAGTTCTTC. Its translation is CASSPQETGYNEQFF.

This clone came up a few times. The V call is TRBV2, the J call TRBJ1-3; TRBD1 aligns across 9 bases. The V segment lost 5 bases and the J segment 8 bases; nucleotides outside the gene matches: 7. The CDR3 is 14 amino acids. Germline lookup yields CDR1 SNHLY and CDR2 FYNNEI. The CDR3 protein is CASSRDRASDTIYF. The CDR3 DNA sequence: TGTGCCAGCAGTCGGGACAGGGCGTCGGACACCATATATTTT.

This clone was seen a handful of times. The identical CDR3 is also encoded by other nucleotide sequences in the sample. The V call is TRBV5-1, the J call TRBJ1-6; D ambiguous. Trimming left V 0 bases short and J 7 bases short, with 5 bases between. The CDR3 extends over 13 amino acids. Germline lookup yields CDR1 SGHRS and CDR2 YFSETQ. This chain's CDR3 is CASSLEENSPLHF. The DNA of the CDR3 is TGCGCCAGCAGCTTGGAGGAGAATTCACCCCTCCACTTT.

This clone was seen a few times. This chain connects TRBV11-2 to TRBJ2-3, with D perhaps matching TRBD2 (5 bases). This CDR3 contains 12 residues. With 2 bases removed from V and 9 bases from J, the gap between germline ends came to 9 bases. Germline loops: CDR1 SGHAT, CDR2 FQNNGV. The CDR3 DNA sequence: TGTGCCAGCAGCTTAAGTCGGGAAACGCAGTATTTT. Residues: CASSLSRETQYF.

V usage is TRBV30 and J usage is TRBJ1-1; 7 nucleotides match TRBD1. Germline trimming cut 2 bases from V and 1 base from J; bases unmatched to any gene: 16. CDR1 and CDR2 from the germline V gene are GTSNPN and SVGIG (reference sequence). CDR3 length equals 18 residues. The CDR3: CAWSLTLLPGQPNTEAFF. CDR3 in DNA: TGTGCCTGGAGTCTGACTTTGTTACCGGGACAGCCGAACACTGAAGCTTTCTTT.

The chain combines TRBV6-6 with TRBJ2-4, with a possible D match to TRBD2 (6 bases). Trimming shortened V by 0 bases and J by 8 bases, and 14 bases separated the two germline ends. The CDR3 spans 15 residues. Germline assignment: CDR1 MNHNY and CDR2 SVGAGI (reference sequence). The DNA of the CDR3 is TGTGCCAGCAGTTACTCCCCCCAGGGAGGCGACATTCAGTACTTC. As protein: CASSYSPQGGDIQYF.

The chain uses TRBV12-5 and TRBJ2-3; 14 nucleotides align to TRBD2. Germline CDR1 LGHNT, CDR2 FRNRAP. The CDR3 covers 15 residues. V shed 7 bases, J shed 6 bases, and the junction held 6 bases outside the gene matches. The CDR3: CASALGLAGEDTQYF. In nucleotides, the CDR3 is TGTGCTAGTGCCTTGGGACTAGCGGGAGAGGATACGCAGTATTTT.

The rearrangement links TRBV30 to TRBJ2-5, with a possible D match to TRBD1 (5 bases). The V gene's germline CDR1 is GTSNPN and CDR2 SVGIG (reference sequence). Between the trimmed V and J ends, which lost 4 bases and 7 bases, there was a span of 13 bases. There are 12 residues in the CDR3. The CDR3 region is CAWTSGQGTQYF. The CDR3 nucleotides read TGTGCCTGGACCTCAGGGCAGGGGACCCAGTACTTC.

CDR3: CASSIDLGQGAGLAKNIQYF. In DNA, the CDR3 is TGTGCCAGTAGTATAGATCTCGGACAGGGGGCGGGTTTGGCCAAAAACATTCAGTACTTC. This rearrangement joins TRBV19 to TRBJ2-4; TRBD1 agrees at 11 bases. V gave up 0 bases and J gave up 1 base; unmatched junction bases: 11. The CDR3 consists of 20 residues. Germline CDR1 is LNHDA and CDR2 is SQIVND (reference sequence). Drawing the rest from reference TRBV19 and TRBJ2-4, the complete variable domain is DGGITQSPKYLFRKEGQNVTLSCEQNLNHDAMYWYRQDPGQGLRLIYYSQIVNDFQKGDIAEGYSVSREKKESFPLTVTSAQKNPTAFYLCASSIDLGQGAGLAKNIQYFGAGTRLSVL.

This chain joins TRBV6-5 and TRBJ2-7; TRBD1 matches 8 bases. V dropped 2 bases and J dropped 4; count of bases not matched to a gene: 4. CDR1 and CDR2 (germline): MNHEY, SVGAGI. The CDR3 has 14 amino acids. The CDR3 DNA reads TGTGCCAGCAGTTACGTCAGGGGGCGTTACGAGCAGTACTTC. Residues: CASSYVRGRYEQYF.

This clone was counted a few times. J is TRBJ1-3 and V is TRBV6-6, with a weak D call TRBD1 (5 bases). V was pared by 2 bases and J by 2 bases, with 13 bases between. The V gene's germline CDR1 is MNHNY and CDR2 SVGAGI (reference sequence). This CDR3 has 16 amino acids. CDR3 nucleotides: TGTGCCAGCAGTTACACCCTAGCGGGGGCTGGAAACACCATATATTTT. Protein: CASSYTLAGAGNTIYF.

The chain employs TRBV25-1 and TRBJ2-3; the D gene is possibly TRBD2 (6 bases). The germline V gene encodes CDR1 MGHDK and CDR2 SYGVNS. This CDR3 has 14 amino acids. Deletions cut 1 base from V and 1 base from J, with 6 bases between. The CDR3 DNA follows: TGTGCCAGCAGTGAATGGAGGGGCACAGATACGCAGTATTTT. Translating gives CASSEWRGTDTQYF.

The chain uses TRBV24-1 and TRBJ2-7, with TRBD1 identical over 10 bases. Trimming took 7 bases from V and 2 from J; bases not matched to a gene: 4. This CDR3 comprises 14 residues. Germline CDR1 reads KGHDR; CDR2 reads SFDVKD. The CDR3 is CATRDRGGPYEQYF. The DNA of the CDR3 is TGTGCCACCAGGGACAGGGGGGGCCCCTACGAGCAGTACTTC.

The chain carries TRBV6-1 and TRBJ2-7; 8 bases fit TRBD1. Looked up from germline, CDR1 is MNHNS and CDR2 is SASEGT. The CDR3 extends over 15 amino acids. Germline trimming cut 3 bases from V and 4 bases from J; bases unmatched to any gene: 8. Here the CDR3 reads CASSELGQGGYEQYF. Here the CDR3 DNA reads TGTGCCAGCAGTGAGTTAGGACAGGGCGGGTACGAGCAGTACTTC.